This T cell receptor (beta chain) appears in the sequencing data of a study of blood T cell repertoires in COVID-19. Only in-frame clones appear in the TCRdb table, and some are missing; sequencing was by immunoSEQ multiplex PCR. The sample yields more than 200,000 clones, around 80% seen once. CDR1 is LGHDT and CDR2 is YNNKEL in the germline V gene (reference sequence). Trimming shortened V by 4 bases and J by 6 bases, and 12 bases separated the two germline ends. The CDR3 is made up of 14 amino acids. This clone was recorded a few times. This TCR was sampled from a woman in her thirties or forties with acute COVID-19. The sample was PBMCs or T cells enriched from blood (not recorded which). This sequence joins TRBV3-1 (or the pseudogene TRBV3-2) and TRBJ2-2, with D tentatively TRBD1 (6 bases). CDR3 amino acids: CASSLTGTPGELFF. In nucleotides, the CDR3 is TGTGCCAGCAGCCTTACAGGGACCCCCGGGGAGCTGTTTTTT.